Described below is a single T cell receptor (beta chain) sequence and its context. Its specificity is not known. PCR employed 60 Vbeta and 13 Jbeta primers. Some clones are missing from TCRdb's copy, which holds only in-frame ones; the method was immunoSEQ multiplex PCR. The table lists approximately 120,000 clones, around three quarters of them singletons. The record originates from a study of cytomegalovirus exposure and HLA in healthy donors. General study findings and limits: Immune exposure data for these donors was limited to CMV serostatus.

CDR3 length equals 14 residues. V shed 1 base and J 4 bases; nucleotides not matched to a gene: 1. Germline V CDR1 and CDR2: SGHVS, FNYEAQ. The sample was PBMCs. This sequence was found in a man aged 30 to 39 in good health and CMV-seronegative. The V and J genes are TRBV7-6 and TRBJ2-7; 10 nucleotides agree with TRBD1. CDR3: CASSLGQGAYEQYF. CDR3 nucleotide sequence: TGTGCCAGCAGCTTAGGACAGGGGGCTTACGAGCAGTACTTC.